This T cell receptor beta chain was sequenced in a study of CD8+CD57+ T cells in acquired aplastic anemia. Study overall: Mean DNA quantity obtained from sorted CD4+ and CD8+ cells was about 3 ug. Study conclusions and caveats: Patients and controls shared around 30 CD8+ CDR3 sequences.

Genomic DNA provided the template from which TCR beta VDJ and CDR3 profiles were obtained. TCRdb used MiXCR to reprocess the reads, holding one entry per CDR3 protein. This sample has roughly 280,000 distinct CDR3 sequences, with roughly 59% found just once. Only patients with CD8+CD57+ cell expansion on flow cytometry were chosen for sequencing. Severe acquired aplastic anemia was present in all patients. Remarks on this clonotype: Its antigen is unidentified.

Germline trimming cut 10 bases from V and 3 bases from J; bases unmatched to any gene: 10. The CDR3 contains 15 residues. The V gene's germline CDR1 is KGHDR and CDR2 SFDVKD. Sequenced: sorted CD4+, CD8+, or CD8+CD57+ T cells (not recorded which) from PBMCs. The clonotype originates from a human donor with aplastic anemia. The V and J genes are TRBV24-1 and TRBJ2-2; TRBD2 matches at 7 bases. The CDR3 protein is CATRGGAGYTGELFF. The CDR3, as DNA: TGTGCCACGCGCGGGGGTGCAGGGTACACCGGGGAGCTGTTTTTT.